This T cell receptor (beta chain) stems from a study of a mutant IDH1 vaccine in newly diagnosed glioma. A word on this clone: The antigen is undetermined.

Clones were read by immunoSEQ multiplex PCR, and TCRdb kept only the in-frame ones, dropping some. Seen here are some 26,000 clones, 82% observed once, and the top ten hold approximately 17%. The time point: week 23, last vaccination. Topical imiquimod was applied with each vaccine dose, which held 300 ug of mutant IDH1 20-mer peptide. Diagnosis in the donors showed new WHO grade 3 or 4 astrocytomas that were IDH1-mutant and ATRX-lost. The CDR3 length is 13 residues. With 4 bases clipped from V and 4 bases from J, the junction kept 0 bases outside the gene matches. CDR1 LNHDA and CDR2 SQIVND come from the germline V gene (reference sequence).

This TCR was sampled from a woman in her twenties or thirties with glioma. This specimen was PBMCs, taken from a glioma patient whose treatment included an IDH1 peptide vaccine. V and J are TRBV19 and TRBJ1-5; TRBD1 agrees at 8 bases. The CDR3 DNA is TGTGCCAGTAGTAGGGACAGGAATCAGCCCCAGCATTTT. Its translation is CASSRDRNQPQHF.